These 4 T cell receptor beta chains share one sample of origin, sequenced in a study of response to subunit inactivated influenza vaccine. TCRdb reanalysed the RT-PCR reads using MiXCR and keeps one entry per CDR3 protein. The sample has hundreds of thousands of distinct CDR3 sequences, roughly 18% seen once. Sample: PBMCs from blood, taken about 5 days after vaccination. The receptors stem from a man aged 50-59 years who received an inactivated influenza vaccine.

In this sample, this clonotype turned up a few times. J is TRBJ1-4 and V is TRBV4-1, with D uncertain. The CDR3 has 14 residues. Germline CDR1 reads MGHRA; CDR2 reads YSYEKL. V lost 1 base and J 7 bases, leaving 10 bases between the germline ends. The CDR3 DNA reads TGCGCCAGCAGCCAAGTGGGTGTCGGTGAAAAACTGTTTTTT. Translation gives CASSQVGVGEKLFF.

J is TRBJ2-5 and V is TRBV5-1; tentative D call: TRBD1 (6 bases). V gave up 0 bases and J gave up 4 bases, with 13 bases separating them. Germline CDR1 SGHRS, CDR2 YFSETQ. The CDR3 is 15 residues long. CDR3 sequence (DNA): TGCGCCAGCAGCTTGGAACAGGGTAGTCGAGAGACCCAGTACTTC. This sequence encodes CASSLEQGSRETQYF.

The rearrangement uses TRBV20-1 and TRBJ1-1; D gene uncertain. The CDR3 spans 12 residues. Germline V CDR1 and CDR2: DFQATT, SNEGSKA (reference sequence). V lost 6 bases to trimming and J lost 4 bases, with 12 bases between them. CDR3 in amino acids: CSAGGAATEAFF. The CDR3 nucleotides are TGCAGTGCCGGTGGCGCGGCCACTGAAGCTTTCTTT.

This rearrangement joins TRBV29-1 to TRBJ2-7, with TRBD1 identical over 10 bases. Germline CDR1 and CDR2: SQVTM and ANQGSEA. The CDR3 is 13 residues long. Trimming cost V 5 bases and J 3 bases; bases outside gene matches: 4. Here the CDR3 DNA reads TGCAGCGTTCGCCGGGACAGGGGCTACGAGCAGTACTTC. Translating it yields CSVRRDRGYEQYF.